The clone carrying this TCR beta chain was seen a handful of times. What it binds is not known. Generated by immunoSEQ multiplex PCR, the TCRdb table keeps only in-frame clones and is missing some. The sample holds 30,000 to 35,000 clones, roughly 81% seen once. This CDR3 spans 12 amino acids. Germline loops: CDR1 SGHRS, CDR2 YFSETQ. V was clipped by 7 bases and J by 2 bases, with 9 bases between them. The data were taken from a study of pediatric ulcerative colitis. Study-level findings and limits: Blood-derived T cells may be present in rectal pinch biopsies.

During colonoscopy, one to two rectal pinch biopsies were collected. Sequenced input: gut tissue. The receptor was isolated from a boy between 5 and 17 years old with mild ulcerative colitis. The J gene is TRBJ1-1, the V gene TRBV5-1, with D uncertain. This CDR3 reads CASRTENTEAFF. Here the CDR3 DNA reads TGCGCCAGCCGCACTGAAAACACTGAAGCTTTCTTT.